These 12 T cell receptor beta chains originate from one sample sequenced in a study of PD-L1 blockade in urothelial cancer. Profiled with immunoSEQ multiplex PCR; TCRdb holds only in-frame clones, not every one. Of 45,000 to 50,000 clones in the sample, about 91% were seen once. Source: PBMCs, taken around atezolizumab (anti-PD-L1) treatment. These TCRs come from an elderly man with urothelial cancer.

Written as DNA, the CDR3 is TGTGCCAGTAGTATCCGGTCAGGGGACAGGGAGCATTTT. Translating gives CASSIRSGDREHF. V and J are TRBV19 and TRBJ1-5; the match to TRBD1 covers 9 bases. J was trimmed by 14 bases and V by 3 bases; bases with no gene match: 8. From germline, CDR1 is LNHDA and CDR2 SQIVND (reference sequence). The CDR3 runs to 13 residues.

This clone showed up just once. The conserved closing phenylalanine or tryptophan is absent in this CDR3, likely reflecting a read error. It is unclear where the CDR3 begins or ends on the DNA, so no DNA is shown, and the CDR3 is as TCRdb lists it. The gene calls are TRBV7-9 and TRBJ1-2; the tabulated D call, TRBD1, remains unverified against the DNA. The CDR3 is 14 amino acids long, termini counted. CDR1 is SEHNR and CDR2 is FQNEAQ in the germline V gene (reference sequence). The CDR3 here is CASSLAPGQGLRFG.

This chain connects TRBV28 to TRBJ2-7; TRBD2 matches 10 bases. The CDR3 contains 15 residues. V lost 4 bases, J lost 3 bases, and 6 bases stayed unmatched. Germline V gene lookup returns CDR1 MDHEN and CDR2 SYDVKM. The CDR3, as DNA: TGTGCCAGCAGTTCCCTAGCGGGAGTTGGCTACGAGCAGTACTTC. Protein product: CASSSLAGVGYEQYF.

The chain carries TRBV19 and TRBJ2-5; D is perhaps TRBD2 (5 bases). Germline CDR1 is LNHDA and CDR2 is SQIVND (reference sequence). Trimming shortened V by 1 base and J by 9 bases, and 24 bases separated the two germline ends. CDR3 size: 17 residues. The CDR3 sequence is CASSIGGSLAQEMAQYF. CDR3 DNA: TGTGCCAGTAGTATAGGAGGGTCTTTGGCACAAGAGATGGCCCAGTACTTC.

This clone came up a few times. As DNA, the CDR3 is TGCGCCAGCAGCACGGGACAGCACACAGATACGCAGTATTTT. Translation gives CASSTGQHTDTQYF. V usage is TRBV5-1 and J usage is TRBJ2-3; TRBD1 matches 7 bases. The junction had 4 bases not matched to a gene; V was cut back by 4 bases and J by 2 bases. The germline V gene has CDR1 SGHRS and CDR2 YFSETQ. The CDR3 loop spans 14 amino acids.

This chain uses TRBV11-2 with TRBJ2-5, with 10 nucleotides matching TRBD2. The length of the CDR3 is 20 residues. CDR1 and CDR2 from the germline V gene are SGHAT and FQNNGV. V lost 0 bases to trimming and J lost 5 bases; unmatched junction nucleotides: 18. CDR3 nucleotide sequence: TGTGCCAGCAGCTTAGATTGGCTAGCGGGAGAGACGGTGTTGGCGGAGACCCAGTACTTC. It encodes CASSLDWLAGETVLAETQYF.

This clone has just one count. This sequence joins TRBV19 and TRBJ2-5; 8 bases match TRBD2. Germline V lookup: CDR1 LNHDA, CDR2 SQIVND (reference sequence). V trimming: 5 bases; J trimming: 3 bases; junction bases outside the gene matches: 8. The CDR3 contains 15 residues. CDR3 in amino acids: CASSGGDSGKETQYF. CDR3 nucleotides: TGTGCCAGTAGTGGAGGGGATAGCGGGAAAGAGACCCAGTACTTC.

The V and J genes are TRBV11-2 and TRBJ2-5; 8 nucleotides match TRBD2. The germline V gene has CDR1 SGHAT and CDR2 FQNNGV. Trimming at V came to 8 bases and at J to 1 base, leaving 3 bases not matched to a gene. CDR3 length: 13 amino acids. This chain's CDR3 is CASESGSQETQYF. CDR3 nucleotides: TGTGCCAGCGAAAGCGGGAGCCAAGAGACCCAGTACTTC.

The chain employs TRBV10-1 and TRBJ2-1, with D uncertain. Germline CDR1 and CDR2: WNHNN and SYGVQD (reference sequence). CDR3 size: 16 residues. V lost 0 bases to trimming and J lost 0 bases, with 9 bases between them. Here the CDR3 reads CASSESVGSSYNEQFF. Here the CDR3 DNA reads TGCGCCAGCAGTGAGTCGGTCGGTAGCTCCTACAATGAGCAGTTCTTC.

A few counts support this clone. V usage is TRBV30 and J usage is TRBJ1-1; D gene uncertain. The V and J ends lost 1 base and 0 bases respectively, with 6 bases between them. CDR3 length: 13 residues. The germline V gene has CDR1 GTSNPN and CDR2 SVGIG (reference sequence). For the CDR3, the DNA is TGTGCCTGGAGTGAGCATCTGAACACTGAAGCTTTCTTT. Amino acid sequence: CAWSEHLNTEAFF.

The CDR3 here is CAISAEGPRDNEQFF. The CDR3 DNA sequence: TGTGCCATCAGTGCGGAGGGCCCTCGGGACAATGAGCAGTTCTTC. J is TRBJ2-1 and V is TRBV10-3, with D possibly TRBD2 on 6 matching bases. The CDR3 is made up of 15 amino acids. Germline-derived CDR1 and CDR2 are ENHRY and SYGVKD. V lost 4 bases, J lost 5 bases, and 15 bases lay in between.

The rearrangement links TRBV19 to TRBJ2-7; no reliable D call. Germline V gene lookup returns CDR1 LNHDA and CDR2 SQIVND (reference sequence). Trimming left V 3 bases short and J 4 bases short, with 16 bases between. The CDR3 spans 15 residues. The CDR3 DNA is TGTGCCAGTAGTATCAGTCTTGGCGGCGCGTACGAGCAGTACTTC. It yields the protein CASSISLGGAYEQYF.